The sequence of this T cell receptor (beta chain) was determined in a study of prognosis after radiotherapy for stage I lung cancer. Background on the study: In 15 or so patients the disease was a newly diagnosed primary stage I lung tumor, whereas roughly 5 had oligometastatic NSCLC following surgical resection of the primary tumor.

This clonotype appeared many times. From genomic DNA, TCR beta CDR3 was amplified by two-round multiplex PCR. Primers targeting each individual TRBV and TRBJ gene were applied in first-round PCR. TCRdb re-derived calls from the multiplex PCR reads in MiXCR, one entry per CDR3 protein. The sample lists tens of thousands of distinct CDR3 sequences, roughly 50% seen once, with under 15% in the top ten. The germline V gene has CDR1 LNHDA and CDR2 SQIVND (reference sequence). Trimming pared 10 bases from V and 4 bases from J, leaving 16 bases between. CDR3 size: 13 residues. This sequence was found in a donor aged 50 or older with non-small cell lung cancer. The sequenced sample was PBMCs, obtained before or after stereotactic body radiation therapy (not recorded which). The chain combines TRBV19 with TRBJ2-5; D gene unclear. CDR3 nucleotides: TGTGCCACCACCGACATCCCGGGAGAGACCCAGTACTTC. Its protein is CATTDIPGETQYF.